This is a list of T cell receptor beta chains from one sample in a study of shared clonotypes between healthy human individuals. Produced via immunoSEQ multiplex PCR; TCRdb's table is partial and in-frame only. The sample records about 2.4 million clones, roughly 93% being singletons. Sequenced sample: naive CD4+ T cells from PBMCs. These TCRs come from a man aged 18-30 years in good health. Some clones in this sample may be carry-over from other donors' samples. Each CDR3 is given with its conserved first and last residue. D genes are given only for firm matches. The size field is filled for only some rows; it gives once, few, many or a size class.

D gene: NA; V gene: TRBV6-1; clone size: NA; J gene: TRBJ2-2; CDR3 DNA: TGTGCCAGCCGACAGACGGACACCGGGGAGCTGTTTTTT; CDR3 protein: CASRQTDTGELFF
D gene: NA; V gene: TRBV7-2; clone size: NA; J gene: TRBJ1-2; CDR3 DNA: TGTGCCAGCAGCTTAGGGGTAGTAGGCTACACCTTC; CDR3 protein: CASSLGVVGYTF
D gene: NA; V gene: TRBV7-9; clone size: NA; J gene: TRBJ2-5; CDR3 DNA: TGTGCCAGCAGCTTAGAGCCGAGGTTGCAGGAGACCCAGTACTTC; CDR3 protein: CASSLEPRLQETQYF
D gene: NA; V gene: TRBV7-2; clone size: NA; J gene: TRBJ1-2; CDR3 DNA: TGTGCCAGCATTTCAGGTTTAGCTAACTATGGCTACACCTTC; CDR3 protein: CASISGLANYGYTF
D gene: TRBD1; V gene: TRBV9; clone size: NA; J gene: TRBJ1-4; CDR3 DNA: TGTGCCAGCAGCTCTCGACAGGGGGAAAAACTGTTTTTT; CDR3 protein: CASSSRQGEKLFF
D gene: TRBD1; V gene: TRBV7-3; clone size: NA; J gene: TRBJ2-1; CDR3 DNA: TGTGCCAGCAGCGCAGGGACAGGGGGATACAATGAGCAGTTCTTC; CDR3 protein: CASSAGTGGYNEQFF
D gene: NA; V gene: TRBV6-1; clone size: NA; J gene: TRBJ2-7; CDR3 DNA: TGTGCCAGCAGTGAAGCGCTGGAGGGTTCCTACGAGCAGTACTTC; CDR3 protein: CASSEALEGSYEQYF
D gene: NA; V gene: TRBV5-1; clone size: NA; J gene: TRBJ2-3; CDR3 DNA: TGCGCCAGCAGTGGGGGGAATACAGATACGCAGTATTTT; CDR3 protein: CASSGGNTDTQYF
D gene: TRBD1; V gene: TRBV27; clone size: NA; J gene: TRBJ1-4; CDR3 DNA: TGTGCCAGCAGTTTATGGGGGTCGCGGTGGACAGGGGGCGAAAGTAATAAGAATGAAAAACTGTTTTTT; CDR3 protein: CASSLWGSRWTGGESNKNEKLFF
D gene: NA; V gene: TRBV28; clone size: NA; J gene: TRBJ2-7; CDR3 DNA: TGTGCCAGCAGTCCCCCCGTCGGCAGCTACGAGCAGTACTTC; CDR3 protein: CASSPPVGSYEQYF
D gene: TRBD1; V gene: TRBV6-5; clone size: NA; J gene: TRBJ2-7; CDR3 DNA: TGTGCCAGCAGGGGCATTGGACAGGGCTCCTACGAGCAGTACTTC; CDR3 protein: CASRGIGQGSYEQYF
D gene: NA; V gene: TRBV5-1; clone size: NA; J gene: TRBJ2-3; CDR3 DNA: TGCGCCAGCAGCTTGGGACAGCTGAGCACAGATACGCAGTATTTT; CDR3 protein: CASSLGQLSTDTQYF
D gene: TRBD1; V gene: TRBV10-3; clone size: NA; J gene: TRBJ2-1; CDR3 DNA: TGTGCCATCAGTCGACAGGGTGGCGCCTACAATGAGCAGTTCTTC; CDR3 protein: CAISRQGGAYNEQFF
D gene: TRBD2; V gene: TRBV29-1; clone size: once; J gene: TRBJ2-6; CDR3 DNA: TGCAGCGTGGGGACTAGCGGGTCTGGGGCCAACGTCCTGACTTTC; CDR3 protein: CSVGTSGSGANVLTF
D gene: NA; V gene: TRBV4-3; clone size: NA; J gene: TRBJ2-3; CDR3 DNA: TGCGCCAGCAGCCAAGCGAGAGGAGATACGCAGTATTTT; CDR3 protein: CASSQARGDTQYF
D gene: NA; V gene: TRBV27; clone size: NA; J gene: TRBJ2-7; CDR3 DNA: TGTGCCAGCAGTTTATCGCTCGCGGGTGGGTCCTACGAGCAGTACTTC; CDR3 protein: CASSLSLAGGSYEQYF
D gene: NA; V gene: TRBV9; clone size: NA; J gene: TRBJ2-2; CDR3 DNA: TGTGCCAGCAGCGTCTTACCGCGACCTAACACCGGGGAGCTGTTTTTT; CDR3 protein: CASSVLPRPNTGELFF
D gene: NA; V gene: TRBV7-2; clone size: NA; J gene: TRBJ2-3; CDR3 DNA: TGTGCCAGCAGCTTAGCTGGGGGCGCAGATACGCAGTATTTT; CDR3 protein: CASSLAGGADTQYF
D gene: NA; V gene: TRBV5-1; clone size: NA; J gene: TRBJ1-5; CDR3 DNA: TGCGCCAGCAGCCGGACACCTAGCAATCAGCCCCAGCATTTT; CDR3 protein: CASSRTPSNQPQHF
D gene: TRBD2; V gene: TRBV28; clone size: NA; J gene: TRBJ2-1; CDR3 DNA: TGTGCCAGCAGCCCAAAACCGACTAGCGGGAGATCCTACAATGAGCAGTTCTTC; CDR3 protein: CASSPKPTSGRSYNEQFF
D gene: NA; V gene: TRBV5-8; clone size: NA; J gene: TRBJ1-4; CDR3 DNA: TGTGCCAGCAGCCCGGGCAGGCCGACTAATGAAAAACTGTTTTTT; CDR3 protein: CASSPGRPTNEKLFF
D gene: NA; V gene: TRBV25-1; clone size: NA; J gene: TRBJ1-1; CDR3 DNA: TGTGCCAGCAGGTTAAACAGGAACACTGAAGCTTTCTTT; CDR3 protein: CASRLNRNTEAFF
D gene: NA; V gene: TRBV18; clone size: NA; J gene: TRBJ1-2; CDR3 DNA: TGTGCCAGCTCACCACCCGGGCTAGCTAACTATGGCTACACCTTC; CDR3 protein: CASSPPGLANYGYTF
D gene: TRBD1; V gene: TRBV5-1; clone size: NA; J gene: TRBJ1-2; CDR3 DNA: TGCGCCAGCAGCTTGGCCCCGGGACAGGGAAATGGCTACACCTTC; CDR3 protein: CASSLAPGQGNGYTF
D gene: NA; V gene: TRBV1; clone size: NA; J gene: TRBJ1-5; CDR3 DNA: TGCACCAGCAGCCAAGAAGGGTCTAGCAATCAGCCCCAGCATTTT; CDR3 protein: CTSSQEGSSNQPQHF
D gene: NA; V gene: TRBV2; clone size: NA; J gene: TRBJ1-2; CDR3 DNA: TGTGCCAGCAACCAAAGGGGGACTGGAGGCTACACCTTC; CDR3 protein: CASNQRGTGGYTF
D gene: TRBD2; V gene: TRBV7-7; clone size: NA; J gene: TRBJ2-1; CDR3 DNA: TGTGCCAGCAGCTTAGGAACTAGCGGGAGTGCTGAGCAGTTCTTC; CDR3 protein: CASSLGTSGSAEQFF
D gene: TRBD1; V gene: TRBV10-3; clone size: NA; J gene: TRBJ2-3; CDR3 DNA: TGTGCCATGCGAAAACAGGGGGCCACAGATACGCAGTATTTT; CDR3 protein: CAMRKQGATDTQYF
D gene: NA; V gene: TRBV28; clone size: NA; J gene: TRBJ2-3; CDR3 DNA: TGTGCCAGCTCTACCAGTGGGAGCACAGATACGCAGTATTTT; CDR3 protein: CASSTSGSTDTQYF
D gene: TRBD1; V gene: TRBV5-1; clone size: NA; J gene: TRBJ1-1; CDR3 DNA: TGCGCCAGCAGCTCCAGGACAGGGTCAGGGACTGAAGCTTTCTTT; CDR3 protein: CASSSRTGSGTEAFF